A selection of T cell receptor beta chains follows, all from one sample in a study of T cell changes during pregnancy in multiple sclerosis. Some clones are missing from TCRdb's copy, which holds only in-frame ones; the method was immunoSEQ multiplex PCR. In the table there are about 30,000 clones, roughly 94% of which are singletons. The sequencing used peripheral blood, collected in the first trimester of pregnancy. The receptors derive from a female donor in good health, enrolled as a control in a pregnancy study. The CDR3 runs from the conserved cysteine through the conserved F or W. D genes are given only for firm matches. Rows may omit the clone size; those that give it use once, few, many or a size class.

CDR3 protein: CASSSGTIPQYF
CDR3 DNA: TGTGCCAGCAGTTCGGGGACTATTCCCCAGTACTTC
clone size: .
D gene: TRBD2
J gene: TRBJ2-4
V gene: TRBV27

CDR3 protein: CASSESSGATDTQYF
CDR3 DNA: TGTGCCAGCAGTGAATCTAGCGGGGCGACAGATACGCAGTATTTT
clone size: .
D gene: TRBD2
J gene: TRBJ2-3
V gene: TRBV6-4

CDR3 protein: CSASRGGEQFF
CDR3 DNA: TGCAGTGCTAGCCGAGGAGGTGAGCAGTTCTTC
clone size: .
D gene: .
J gene: TRBJ2-1
V gene: TRBV20-1

CDR3 protein: CASSPPGLARNEQFF
CDR3 DNA: TGTGCCAGCAGTCCCCCGGGACTAGCGAGGAATGAGCAGTTCTTC
clone size: .
D gene: TRBD2
J gene: TRBJ2-1
V gene: TRBV6-4

CDR3 protein: CASRRRQGEYQPQHF
CDR3 DNA: TGTGCCAGCAGACGACGACAGGGAGAGTATCAGCCCCAGCATTTT
clone size: .
D gene: TRBD1
J gene: TRBJ1-5
V gene: TRBV5-5

CDR3 protein: CASSWRQGPYEQYF
CDR3 DNA: TGTGCCAGCAGCTGGCGACAGGGACCCTACGAGCAGTACTTC
clone size: once
D gene: TRBD1
J gene: TRBJ2-7
V gene: TRBV7-8

CDR3 protein: CASSPDRVGRDTQYF
CDR3 DNA: TGTGCCAGCAGCCCGGACAGGGTAGGACGAGATACGCAGTATTTT
clone size: once
D gene: TRBD1
J gene: TRBJ2-3
V gene: TRBV27

CDR3 protein: CASGAGGFDEQFF
CDR3 DNA: TGTGCCAGCGGGGCGGGGGGGTTCGATGAGCAGTTCTTC
clone size: once
D gene: TRBD2
J gene: TRBJ2-1
V gene: TRBV7-9

CDR3 protein: CASRLRQGSNEKLFF
CDR3 DNA: TGTGCCAGCAGATTAAGACAGGGGAGCAATGAAAAACTGTTTTTT
clone size: .
D gene: TRBD1
J gene: TRBJ1-4
V gene: TRBV7-2

CDR3 protein: CASSDSLAGAGEQYF
CDR3 DNA: TGTGCCAGCAGTGACTCCCTCGCGGGGGCGGGGGAGCAGTACTTC
clone size: .
D gene: .
J gene: TRBJ2-7
V gene: TRBV6-4

CDR3 protein: CASSFNYNSPLHF
CDR3 DNA: TGTGCCAGCAGTTTCAACTATAATTCACCCCTCCACTTT
clone size: .
D gene: .
J gene: TRBJ1-6
V gene: TRBV27

CDR3 protein: CSARRTEAFF
CDR3 DNA: TGCAGTGCTAGGCGGACTGAAGCTTTCTTT
clone size: few
D gene: .
J gene: TRBJ1-1
V gene: TRBV20-1

CDR3 protein: CQTSGTSNEQFF
CDR3 DNA: TGCCAAACGAGCGGGACTAGTAATGAGCAGTTCTTC
clone size: .
D gene: TRBD2
J gene: TRBJ2-1
V gene: TRBV29-1

CDR3 protein: CSAPLYNEQFF
CDR3 DNA: TGCAGTGCCCCCCTCTACAATGAGCAGTTCTTC
clone size: .
D gene: .
J gene: TRBJ2-1
V gene: TRBV20-1

CDR3 protein: CASSMNSYSPLHF
CDR3 DNA: TGTGCCAGTAGTATGAACAGTTATTCACCCCTCCACTTT
clone size: .
D gene: .
J gene: TRBJ1-6
V gene: TRBV19

CDR3 protein: CASSEGLPPDTQYF
CDR3 DNA: TGTGCCAGCAGTGAGGGACTCCCCCCCGATACGCAGTATTTT
clone size: .
D gene: .
J gene: TRBJ2-3
V gene: TRBV2

CDR3 protein: CASSPSGLNEKLFF
CDR3 DNA: TGTGCCAGCAGCCCCTCCGGACTTAATGAAAAACTGTTTTTT
clone size: .
D gene: .
J gene: TRBJ1-4
V gene: TRBV11-2

CDR3 protein: CAISERGSEGHYGYTF
CDR3 DNA: TGTGCCATCAGTGAGCGGGGATCGGAGGGTCACTATGGCTACACCTTC
clone size: .
D gene: .
J gene: TRBJ1-2
V gene: TRBV10-3

CDR3 protein: CATRQGGSGNIQYF
CDR3 DNA: TGTGCCACCAGACAGGGGGGATCAGGAAACATTCAGTACTTC
clone size: .
D gene: TRBD1
J gene: TRBJ2-4
V gene: TRBV7-2

CDR3 protein: CASSLEGMAQHF
CDR3 DNA: TGTGCCAGCAGTTTGGAGGGGATGGCCCAGCATTTT
clone size: once
D gene: .
J gene: TRBJ1-5
V gene: TRBV28

CDR3 protein: CASSLSGYTEAFF
CDR3 DNA: TGTGCCAGCAGCCTCTCCGGGTACACTGAAGCTTTCTTT
clone size: .
D gene: .
J gene: TRBJ1-1
V gene: TRBV4-2

CDR3 protein: CASSPQGWNTEAFF
CDR3 DNA: TGTGCCAGCAGCCCCCAGGGATGGAACACTGAAGCTTTCTTT
clone size: .
D gene: .
J gene: TRBJ1-1
V gene: TRBV27

CDR3 protein: CASSLLQGGTGELFF
CDR3 DNA: TGCGCCAGCAGCTTGTTGCAGGGCGGCACCGGGGAGCTGTTTTTT
clone size: .
D gene: .
J gene: TRBJ2-2
V gene: TRBV5-1

CDR3 protein: CASIPTSGNYGYTF
CDR3 DNA: TGTGCCAGTATCCCAACCTCGGGGAACTATGGCTACACCTTC
clone size: .
D gene: .
J gene: TRBJ1-2
V gene: TRBV19

CDR3 protein: CASSTDYPYEQYF
CDR3 DNA: TGTGCCAGCAGCACGGACTACCCCTACGAGCAGTACTTC
clone size: .
D gene: .
J gene: TRBJ2-7
V gene: TRBV7-2

CDR3 protein: CASSYSGQGGTEAFF
CDR3 DNA: TGTGCCAGCAGTTACTCGGGACAGGGGGGAACTGAAGCTTTCTTT
clone size: .
D gene: TRBD1
J gene: TRBJ1-1
V gene: TRBV6-5

CDR3 protein: CASRSTASNEKLFF
CDR3 DNA: TGCGCCAGCAGATCGACAGCGTCTAATGAAAAACTGTTTTTT
clone size: .
D gene: .
J gene: TRBJ1-4
V gene: TRBV5-1

CDR3 protein: CASRREGLVYGYTF
CDR3 DNA: TGTGCCAGCCGGCGGGAAGGGCTGGTCTATGGCTACACCTTC
clone size: .
D gene: .
J gene: TRBJ1-2
V gene: TRBV25-1

CDR3 protein: CASRGLAVYNEQFF
CDR3 DNA: TGTGCCAGCAGGGGACTAGCGGTCTACAATGAGCAGTTCTTC
clone size: .
D gene: .
J gene: TRBJ2-1
V gene: TRBV21-1

CDR3 protein: CAWSVTANYEQYF
CDR3 DNA: TGTGCCTGGAGCGTGACAGCGAACTACGAGCAGTACTTC
clone size: .
D gene: .
J gene: TRBJ2-7
V gene: TRBV30

CDR3 protein: CASSLAPQGLSSYEQYF
CDR3 DNA: TGTGCCAGCAGCTTGGCCCCTCAGGGACTGAGCTCCTACGAGCAGTACTTC
clone size: .
D gene: .
J gene: TRBJ2-7
V gene: TRBV5-5

CDR3 protein: CASSQDTGGVTNTEAFF
CDR3 DNA: TGTGCCAGCAGCCAAGATACAGGGGGCGTTACGAACACTGAAGCTTTCTTT
clone size: .
D gene: TRBD1
J gene: TRBJ1-1
V gene: TRBV4-2

CDR3 protein: CASIFDGISGANVLTF
CDR3 DNA: TGTGCCAGCATCTTTGACGGGATCTCTGGGGCCAACGTCCTGACTTTC
clone size: once
D gene: .
J gene: TRBJ2-6
V gene: TRBV2

CDR3 protein: CAWSVGGGGETQYF
CDR3 DNA: TGTGCCTGGAGTGTGGGGGGGGGAGGGGAGACCCAGTACTTC
clone size: once
D gene: TRBD2
J gene: TRBJ2-5
V gene: TRBV30

CDR3 protein: CAWSVPGNQPQHF
CDR3 DNA: TGTGCCTGGAGTGTACCAGGAAATCAGCCCCAGCATTTT
clone size: .
D gene: .
J gene: TRBJ1-5
V gene: TRBV30

CDR3 protein: CASARAGLASGRYNEQFF
CDR3 DNA: TGTGCCTCGGCTCGCGCAGGATTGGCTAGCGGGCGTTACAATGAGCAGTTCTTC
clone size: .
D gene: TRBD2
J gene: TRBJ2-1
V gene: TRBV30

CDR3 protein: CASSFTTQHGNTEAFF
CDR3 DNA: TGTGCCAGCAGTTTTACTACCCAACACGGGAACACTGAAGCTTTCTTT
clone size: .
D gene: .
J gene: TRBJ1-1
V gene: TRBV28

CDR3 protein: CASSFRTGNGYTF
CDR3 DNA: TGTGCCAGCAGTTTCCGGACAGGCAATGGCTACACCTTC
clone size: once
D gene: TRBD1
J gene: TRBJ1-2
V gene: TRBV6-5

CDR3 protein: CSVAGQTEAFF
CDR3 DNA: TGCAGCGTTGCTGGCCAGACTGAAGCTTTCTTT
clone size: .
D gene: .
J gene: TRBJ1-1
V gene: TRBV29-1

CDR3 protein: CASSPPRPAGSYNEQFF
CDR3 DNA: TGTGCCAGCAGCCCCCCGCGGCCCGCGGGCTCCTACAATGAGCAGTTCTTC
clone size: .
D gene: .
J gene: TRBJ2-1
V gene: TRBV13

CDR3 protein: CASSYSQGNYGYTF
CDR3 DNA: TGTGCCAGCAGTTATTCACAGGGGAACTATGGCTACACCTTC
clone size: .
D gene: TRBD1
J gene: TRBJ1-2
V gene: TRBV6-5

CDR3 protein: CATGTGGYEQYF
CDR3 DNA: TGTGCCACGGGGACAGGGGGCTACGAGCAGTACTTC
clone size: .
D gene: TRBD1
J gene: TRBJ2-7
V gene: TRBV19

CDR3 protein: CASSETPRDTEAFF
CDR3 DNA: TGTGCCAGCAGTGAGACTCCCCGGGACACTGAAGCTTTCTTT
clone size: few
D gene: .
J gene: TRBJ1-1
V gene: TRBV2

CDR3 protein: CASSCLTGANYGYTF
CDR3 DNA: TGTGCCAGCAGTTGCCTGACAGGAGCTAACTATGGCTACACCTTC
clone size: .
D gene: .
J gene: TRBJ1-2
V gene: TRBV6-5

CDR3 protein: CAISGSREGPEETQYF
CDR3 DNA: TGTGCCATCAGTGGCTCGCGGGAGGGCCCCGAGGAGACCCAGTACTTC
clone size: once
D gene: TRBD2
J gene: TRBJ2-5
V gene: TRBV10-3

CDR3 protein: CATESSGNTIYF
CDR3 DNA: TGTGCCACCGAGAGCTCTGGAAACACCATATATTTT
clone size: .
D gene: .
J gene: TRBJ1-3
V gene: TRBV19

CDR3 protein: CASSDRPGAEAFF
CDR3 DNA: TGTGCCAGCAGCGACCGACCGGGGGCTGAAGCTTTCTTT
clone size: once
D gene: .
J gene: TRBJ1-1
V gene: TRBV9

CDR3 protein: CASSYSTASREQYF
CDR3 DNA: TGTGCCAGCAGTTACTCCACAGCCAGCCGGGAGCAGTACTTC
clone size: once
D gene: .
J gene: TRBJ2-7
V gene: TRBV6-6

CDR3 protein: CASSRQTGNYGYTF
CDR3 DNA: TGTGCCAGCAGCCGTCAGACAGGAAACTATGGCTACACCTTC
clone size: .
D gene: .
J gene: TRBJ1-2
V gene: TRBV5-8

CDR3 protein: CASSGGGQGTSNEKLFF
CDR3 DNA: TGTGCCAGCAGCGGGGGGGGACAGGGGACATCTAATGAAAAACTGTTTTTT
clone size: .
D gene: TRBD1
J gene: TRBJ1-4
V gene: TRBV9

CDR3 protein: CASSSVTGEYEQYF
CDR3 DNA: TGTGCCAGTAGTTCGGTGACAGGGGAGTACGAGCAGTACTTC
clone size: .
D gene: TRBD1
J gene: TRBJ2-7
V gene: TRBV19

CDR3 protein: CASSRPSEANEKLFF
CDR3 DNA: TGCGCCAGCAGCCGTCCGTCCGAGGCTAATGAAAAACTGTTTTTT
clone size: .
D gene: .
J gene: TRBJ1-4
V gene: TRBV5-1